Here is one TCR beta chain with its context. The sample originates from a study of blood T cell repertoires in COVID-19. Study at large: The cDNA or gDNA used as material had been derived from T cells, B-cell-depleted T cells, or PBMCs.

Per the study methods: Scientists estimated how many nucleated cells there were by amplifying reference gene primers. The table came from immunoSEQ multiplex PCR; TCRdb's copy has only in-frame clones and leaves some out. That table supplies the V and J calls and clone size; D and trimming were determined from the DNA. The table has 300,000 to 400,000 clones, 80% to 90% seen once. Enrollees, about 18 to 95 years old, lived in 24 US areas. Germline CDR1 KGHDR, CDR2 SFDVKD. Trimming pared 9 bases from V and 3 bases from J, leaving 12 bases between. This CDR3 spans 13 amino acids. Input material: PBMCs or T cells enriched from blood (not recorded which). The chain carries TRBV24-1 and TRBJ2-3; D is perhaps TRBD1 (8 bases). This receptor was obtained from a woman in her thirties or forties with acute COVID-19. The chain's CDR3 is CATQQGGTDTQYF. CDR3 bases: TGTGCCACCCAACAGGGGGGGACAGATACGCAGTATTTT.